Below, one T cell receptor (beta chain) is given with its context. Its antigen is unknown. Germline V gives CDR1 DFQATT, CDR2 SNEGSKA (reference sequence). Trimming took 0 bases from V and 5 from J; bases not matched to a gene: 4. The CDR3 sequence is 14 residues long. This specimen comes from a study of T-cell reconstitution after alpha-beta-depleted transplantation in children. General study points: The study traced high day-60 TCRbeta diversity in some patients to surviving recipient T cells and thymic progenitors. A year had passed since transplant, and T-cell counts and diversity by then came mostly from newly produced T cells. Several hundred rapidly expanded clones from non-depleted graft cells reportedly supplied alpha-beta T cells about two months post-transplant.

TCRbeta library construction was performed incorporating unique molecular identifiers. TCRdb re-called the PCR reads through MiXCR, storing one row per CDR3 protein. This sample has about 140,000 distinct CDR3 sequences, with about 9% found just once. The TCR comes from a female patient aged 2-9 years who had a stem cell transplant for congenital amegakaryocytic thrombocytopenia, so the T cells may come from the graft donor. Sequenced material: PBMCs, mostly from graft donor cells, taken 180 days after TCRalphabeta/CD19-depleted stem cell transplant. The V gene is TRBV20-1, the J gene TRBJ1-5, with 7 positions matching TRBD1. CDR3 bases: TGCAGTGCTAGAGAAACGACAGGGTATCAGCCCCAGCATTTT. Its translation is CSARETTGYQPQHF.